This T cell receptor (beta chain) emerged from a study of cytomegalovirus exposure and HLA in healthy donors. Study context: Roughly 77 million unique TCRs from HLA-typed donors made up an early data release.

This clone was counted between two and nine times. Its cognate antigen is unknown. Regarding the study as a whole: The authors confirmed in vitro that three CMV-associated chains were specific for CMV antigens.

This CDR3 region has 14 residues. V was clipped by 1 base and J by 4 bases, with 11 bases between them. Germline values: CDR1 SGHRS, CDR2 YFSETQ. The primer mix had 60 Vbeta and 13 Jbeta primers. Source study methods: A later analysis counted tens of millions of unique TCR beta chains, around 10 million shared. Clones were read by immunoSEQ multiplex PCR, and TCRdb kept only the in-frame ones, dropping some. That table gives V, J and clone size, and the DNA gave D and trimming. In the table there are around 200,000 clones, around 78% of which are singletons. Sequenced material: PBMCs. The chain joins TRBV5-1 to TRBJ2-5; a possible D gene is TRBD1 (5 bases). This TCR came from a woman under 40 in good health and CMV-seropositive. The CDR3 spells CASSLTGISETQYF. In nucleotides, the CDR3 is TGCGCCAGCAGCTTGACAGGCATTTCAGAGACCCAGTACTTC.